Below are 4 T cell receptor beta chains sequenced from a single sample in a study of Ad26.COV2.S vaccination and SARS-CoV-2 variants. Using immunoSEQ multiplex PCR, the repertoire was profiled, and TCRdb retains in-frame clones only, with some absent. The table shows hundreds of thousands of clones, with 92% occurring only once. Specimen: peripheral blood, collected after recovery from COVID-19. These TCRs come from a human donor who had recovered from COVID-19.

On this clone: Additional DNA sequences in this sample encode the identical CDR3. The chain uses TRBV5-1 and TRBJ2-7; TRBD1 might be the D (5 bases). CDR1 and CDR2 (germline): SGHRS, YFSETQ. The CDR3 has 13 residues. The V gene lost 0 bases and the J gene lost 1 base, with 5 bases spanning the gap. In nucleotides, the CDR3 is TGCGCCAGCAGCTTGGCAGGGTCCTACGAGCAGTACTTC. The encoded protein is CASSLAGSYEQYF.

This clone showed up just once. V usage is TRBV18 and J usage is TRBJ1-4; a weak D match, TRBD1 (6 bases). Trimming shortened V by 2 bases and J by 3 bases, and 7 bases separated the two germline ends. CDR1 is KGHSH, CDR2 LQKENI, per germline. CDR3 size: 14 residues. The CDR3 loop reads CASSPAGANEKLFF. CDR3 in DNA: TGTGCCAGCTCACCAGCAGGGGCTAATGAAAAACTGTTTTTT.

The chain couples TRBV7-9 to TRBJ1-3; 7 bases are a match to TRBD1. Per the germline V gene, CDR1 is SEHNR and CDR2 is FQNEAQ (reference sequence). V was pared by 5 bases and J by 4 bases, with 5 bases of the junction left unmatched. There are 14 residues in the CDR3. The CDR3 protein is CASSQTGTGNTIYF. CDR3 DNA: TGTGCCAGCAGCCAGACAGGGACAGGAAACACCATATATTTT.

The V call is TRBV5-6, the J call TRBJ1-5; D not resolved. CDR3 size: 14 residues. V was trimmed by 0 bases and J by 1 base, leaving 5 bases between them. The germline CDR1 and CDR2 sequences are SGHDT and YYEEEE. The CDR3 coding sequence is TGTGCCAGCAGCTTGGTCGGCAGCAATCAGCCCCAGCATTTT. Its translation is CASSLVGSNQPQHF.